The 26 T cell receptor beta chains below come from one sample, sequenced in a study of blood T cell repertoires in COVID-19. The assay was immunoSEQ multiplex PCR, and TCRdb's table has in-frame clones only and misses some. Found here are 55,000 or so clones, around 87% of them singletons; the top ten hold more than 6%. Source material: peripheral blood. The receptor source for this set is a woman aged 55 to 70 with COVID-19, enrolled during active disease.

The chain combines TRBV28 with TRBJ2-7; D not certain. Germline loops: CDR1 MDHEN, CDR2 SYDVKM. The V and J ends lost 1 base and 2 bases respectively, with 9 bases between them. This CDR3 has 14 residues. The CDR3 DNA reads TGTGCCAGCAGTTTATTGGCAGATCCCTACGAGCAGTACTTC. This encodes CASSLLADPYEQYF.

The gene calls are TRBV2 and TRBJ2-1; possible D gene TRBD1, 5 bases. CDR1 and CDR2 (germline): SNHLY, FYNNEI. Between the trimmed V and J ends, which lost 8 bases and 8 bases, there was a span of 16 bases. This CDR3 spans 13 amino acids. Written as DNA, the CDR3 is TGTGCCAGCGAACCCCTTAGGGGCTATGAGCAGTTCTTC. Its protein product is CASEPLRGYEQFF.

The chain is built from TRBV6-4 and TRBJ2-2, with 10 bases that match TRBD2. With 6 bases clipped from V and 5 bases from J, the junction kept 3 bases outside the gene matches. The CDR3 totals 14 residues. The V gene's germline CDR1 is MRHNA and CDR2 SNTAGT. In DNA form, the CDR3 reads TGTGCCAGCAGGCAAGCGGGAGGGACCGGGGAGCTGTTTTTT. Translated, it gives CASRQAGGTGELFF.

V and J are TRBV19 and TRBJ1-1; 9 nucleotides align to TRBD1. V was pared by 6 bases and J by 1 base, with 9 bases of the junction left unmatched. CDR3 length equals 16 residues. Germline CDR1 is LNHDA and CDR2 is SQIVND (reference sequence). The CDR3 sequence: CASRMGQGQGNTEAFF. CDR3 in DNA: TGTGCCAGTAGGATGGGACAGGGTCAGGGGAACACTGAAGCTTTCTTT.

The chain's CDR3 is CASSSRTSGIYNEQFF. The CDR3 coding sequence is TGTGCCAGCAGCTCCCGGACTAGCGGGATATACAATGAGCAGTTCTTC. This sequence joins TRBV7-2 and TRBJ2-1, with TRBD2 identical over 12 bases. The CDR3 is 16 amino acids. Germline CDR1 and CDR2: SGHTA and FQGNSA. Trimming took 4 bases from V and 4 from J; bases not matched to a gene: 5.

This sequence joins TRBV27 and TRBJ1-2; TRBD1 is a possible D gene (5 bases). This CDR3 has 15 amino acids. Germline V gene sequence: CDR1 MNHEY, CDR2 SMNVEV (reference sequence). The germline V and J ends were trimmed by 5 bases and 9 bases, with 22 bases remaining between them. The CDR3 sequence: CASSQIAGTYPSYTF. The DNA of the CDR3 is TGTGCCAGCAGTCAGATAGCGGGGACCTATCCTAGCTACACCTTC.

J is TRBJ2-2 and V is TRBV5-1; D not certain. V was clipped by 0 bases and J by 2 bases, with 5 bases between them. The CDR3 spans 14 residues. Germline-derived CDR1 and CDR2 are SGHRS and YFSETQ. The CDR3 sequence is CASSLVLNTGELFF. The CDR3, as DNA: TGCGCCAGCAGCTTGGTTTTAAACACCGGGGAGCTGTTTTTT.

This sequence joins TRBV5-1 and TRBJ2-2; 12 bases line up with TRBD2. Germline CDR1 and CDR2: SGHRS and YFSETQ. V was clipped by 5 bases and J by 0 bases; unmatched bases: 5. This CDR3 comprises 17 residues. The chain's CDR3 is CASRAGLAGPNTGELFF. The CDR3 bases are TGCGCCAGCAGAGCGGGACTAGCGGGCCCGAACACCGGGGAGCTGTTTTTT.

This clone has just a few counts. The chain couples TRBV14 to TRBJ2-7, with D tentatively TRBD2 (7 bases). This CDR3 has 17 residues. The germline V and J ends were trimmed by 1 base and 3 bases, with 19 bases remaining between them. Germline V gene data show CDR1 as SGHDN and CDR2 as FVKESK. The CDR3 is CASSQGVRGALRYEQYF. DNA for the CDR3: TGTGCCAGCAGCCAAGGGGTTCGGGGGGCCCTCCGCTACGAGCAGTACTTC. The complete variable domain, with remaining parts taken from reference TRBV14 and TRBJ2-7, reads EAGVTQFPSHSVIEKGQTVTLRCDPISGHDNLYWYRRVMGKEIKFLLHFVKESKQDESGMPNNRFLAERTGGTYSTLKVQPAELEDSGVYFCASSQGVRGALRYEQYFGPGTRLTVT.

J is TRBJ1-4 and V is TRBV18, with TRBD1 matching 12 bases. Losses at the gene ends were 2 bases for V and 12 bases for J; bases not matched to a gene: 10. The germline gives CDR1 KGHSH, CDR2 LQKENI. The CDR3 is 16 residues long. DNA for the CDR3: TGTGCCAGCTCACCATTGGGCGGGGACAGGGGGCCCCAACTGTTTTTT. This encodes CASSPLGGDRGPQLFF.

The chain combines TRBV5-8 with TRBJ1-1; perhaps TRBD1 as D (5 bases). Trimming pared 4 bases from V and 6 bases from J, leaving 13 bases between. The CDR3 is made up of 13 amino acids. In germline, CDR1 is SGHTS, CDR2 YDEGEE. The CDR3 spells CASSPIWGPEAFF. The CDR3 coding sequence is TGTGCCAGCAGCCCCATCTGGGGCCCTGAAGCTTTCTTT.

The chain joins TRBV11-3 to TRBJ2-5, with a possible D match to TRBD1 (6 bases). V was shortened by 3 bases and J by 5 bases, with 19 bases between the two germline ends. Germline assignment: CDR1 SGHNT and CDR2 YENEEA. There are 16 residues in the CDR3. CDR3 sequence reads: CASSFFLTGKRETQYF. The DNA of the CDR3 is TGTGCCAGCAGCTTTTTCCTTACAGGGAAGCGGGAGACCCAGTACTTC.

The chain recombines TRBV28 with TRBJ2-1; 7 bases are a match to TRBD2. This CDR3 is built from 14 residues. Germline assignment: CDR1 MDHEN and CDR2 SYDVKM. V lost 5 bases and J lost 7; bases outside the gene matches: 8. The CDR3 spells CASSGGGKGNEQFF. CDR3 DNA: TGTGCCAGCAGTGGGGGAGGGAAAGGAAATGAGCAGTTCTTC.

This clone was observed a handful of times. The chain employs TRBV6-6 and TRBJ2-2; D is perhaps TRBD1 (5 bases). The V end was cut by 7 bases, the J end by 5 bases, with 17 bases between. Germline CDR1 is MNHNY and CDR2 is SVGAGI (reference sequence). CDR3 size: 15 residues. CDR3: CASNPRMGRTGELFF. CDR3 coding DNA: TGTGCCAGCAATCCTCGGATGGGGCGAACCGGGGAGCTGTTTTTT.

The gene calls are TRBV25-1 and TRBJ1-1; possible D gene TRBD1, 5 bases. Germline V gene lookup returns CDR1 MGHDK and CDR2 SYGVNS. Trimming took off 2 bases at V and 6 bases at J, with 10 bases between the two ends. This CDR3 region has 13 residues. CDR3 sequence (DNA): TGTGCCAGCAGTGAAGGAGGGGTTTCTGAAGCTTTCTTT. Amino acids: CASSEGGVSEAFF.

The chain employs TRBV12-3 or TRBV12-4 and TRBJ1-4; a weak D match, TRBD1 (6 bases). V dropped 4 bases and J dropped 9 bases, with 12 bases sitting between them. There are 13 residues in the CDR3. CDR3 protein: CASSSHRVKKLFF. The CDR3 coding sequence is TGTGCCAGCAGTTCACACAGGGTGAAAAAACTGTTTTTT.

V usage is TRBV2 and J usage is TRBJ1-5; D may be TRBD1 (6 bases). The CDR3 is 13 residues long. Trimming took 6 bases from V and 4 from J, leaving 10 bases between them. Per germline, CDR1 SNHLY and CDR2 FYNNEI. The CDR3, as DNA: TGTGCCAGCAGCAAAGGACAGAATCAGCCCCAGCATTTT. Its translation is CASSKGQNQPQHF. Supplemented by reference TRBV2 and TRBJ1-5, the full variable domain reads EPEVTQTPSHQVTQMGQEVILRCVPISNHLYFYWYRQILGQKVEFLVSFYNNEISEKSEIFDDQFSVERPDGSNFTLKIRSTKLEDSAMYFCASSKGQNQPQHFGDGTRLSIL.

The V gene is TRBV5-1, the J gene TRBJ2-5; D might be TRBD2 (6 bases). This CDR3 has 15 amino acids. Trimming took 1 base from V and 5 from J, leaving 15 bases between them. Looked up from germline, CDR1 is SGHRS and CDR2 is YFSETQ. CDR3 region: CASSLWRGGGETQYF. As DNA, the CDR3 is TGCGCCAGCAGCTTGTGGCGCGGTGGGGGGGAGACCCAGTACTTC.

The V and J genes are TRBV5-4 and TRBJ2-2, with 12 bases fitting TRBD1. This CDR3 region has 18 residues. Germline-derived CDR1 and CDR2 are SGHNT and YYREEE (reference sequence). Trimming at V came to 5 bases and at J to 5 bases, leaving 13 bases not matched to a gene. In DNA, the CDR3 is TGTGCCAGCAGACCTACGGCCGGGACAGGGGGCCGGACCGGGGAGCTGTTTTTT. Amino acids: CASRPTAGTGGRTGELFF.

V and J are TRBV5-6 and TRBJ2-2; TRBD1 aligns across 8 bases. J gave up 1 base and V 4 bases, and 3 bases lay outside the gene matches. The CDR3 contains 15 residues. Looked up from germline, CDR1 is SGHDT and CDR2 is YYEEEE. The CDR3 sequence is CASSTGTGNTGELFF. CDR3 bases: TGTGCCAGCAGCACCGGGACAGGGAACACCGGGGAGCTGTTTTTT. Filled out from reference TRBV5-6 and TRBJ2-2, the complete variable domain reads DAGVTQSPTHLIKTRGQQVTLRCSPKSGHDTVSWYQQALGQGPQFIFQYYEEEERQRGNFPDRFSGHQFPNYSSELNVNALLLGDSALYLCASSTGTGNTGELFFGEGSRLTVL.

In this sample, this clone turned up once. This sequence joins TRBV7-8 and TRBJ1-2; TRBD1 might be the D (6 bases). CDR1 is SGHVS, CDR2 FQNEAQ, per germline. The CDR3 is 15 amino acids. The V end lost 5 bases, the J end lost 6 bases, and 19 bases lay between the germline ends. In DNA form, the CDR3 reads TGTGCCAGCAGCGGCCGGGACACATCTTTCCATGGCTACACCTTC. It yields the protein CASSGRDTSFHGYTF. The full variable domain, rest sourced from reference TRBV7-8 and TRBJ1-2, is GAGVSQSPRYKVAKRGQDVALRCDPISGHVSLFWYQQALGQGPEFLTYFQNEAQLDKSGLPSDRFFAERPEGSVSTLKIQRTQQEDSAVYLCASSGRDTSFHGYTFGSGTRLTVV.

V and J are TRBV5-1 and TRBJ2-5, with D possibly being TRBD2 (6 bases). The germline V gene has CDR1 SGHRS and CDR2 YFSETQ. The CDR3 sequence is 15 residues long. V lost 0 bases and J 2 bases, leaving 11 bases between the germline ends. The CDR3 here is CASSLAGRDQETQYF. CDR3 DNA: TGCGCCAGCAGCTTGGCCGGGCGGGATCAAGAGACCCAGTACTTC.

The chain uses TRBV7-8 and TRBJ2-7; TRBD2 agrees at 13 bases. Germline CDR1 is SGHVS and CDR2 is FQNEAQ. CDR3 size: 16 residues. The V segment lost 4 bases and the J segment 1 base; nucleotides outside the gene matches: 4. The CDR3 loop is CASSSTSGRDSYEQYF. In DNA form, the CDR3 reads TGTGCCAGCAGCTCCACTAGCGGGAGGGATTCCTACGAGCAGTACTTC.

This chain joins TRBV28 and TRBJ2-3; possibly TRBD1 for D (6 bases). The germline V gene encodes CDR1 MDHEN and CDR2 SYDVKM. V was clipped by 3 bases and J by 4 bases, with 17 bases between them. The CDR3 has 16 amino acids. CDR3 coding DNA: TGTGCCAGCAGTTTGTACAGGGCTAGTACCCCAGATACGCAGTATTTT. Amino acids: CASSLYRASTPDTQYF.

The rearrangement links TRBV27 to TRBJ2-7; 8 nucleotides match TRBD2. The junction had 13 bases not matched to a gene; V was cut back by 4 bases and J by 5 bases. CDR3 length: 16 amino acids. Germline assignment: CDR1 MNHEY and CDR2 SMNVEV (reference sequence). In DNA form, the CDR3 reads TGTGCCAGCAGTTACACCCACGGACTAGCTTCCAACGAGCAGTACTTC. Its translation is CASSYTHGLASNEQYF.

The chain combines TRBV20-1 with TRBJ2-7, with TRBD2 as a possible D gene (5 bases). V dropped 3 bases and J dropped 7 bases, with 10 bases sitting between them. This CDR3 has 11 residues. Germline loops: CDR1 DFQATT, CDR2 SNEGSKA (reference sequence). CDR3 amino acids: CSASGRREQYF. In DNA form, the CDR3 reads TGCAGTGCTAGCGGCAGGAGGGAGCAGTACTTC.